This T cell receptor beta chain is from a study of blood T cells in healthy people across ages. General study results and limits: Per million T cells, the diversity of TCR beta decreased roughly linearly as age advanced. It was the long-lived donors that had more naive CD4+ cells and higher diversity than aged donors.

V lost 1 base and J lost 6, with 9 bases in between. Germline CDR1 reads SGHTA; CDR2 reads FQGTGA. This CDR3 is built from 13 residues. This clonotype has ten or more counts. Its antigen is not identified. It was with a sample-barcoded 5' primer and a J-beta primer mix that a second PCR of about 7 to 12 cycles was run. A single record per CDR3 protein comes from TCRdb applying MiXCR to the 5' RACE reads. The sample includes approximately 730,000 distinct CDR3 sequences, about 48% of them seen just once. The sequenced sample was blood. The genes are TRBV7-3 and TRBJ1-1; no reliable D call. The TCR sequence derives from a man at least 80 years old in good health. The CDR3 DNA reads TGTGCCAGCAGCTTAAGTATTCGGGCTGAAGCTTTCTTT. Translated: CASSLSIRAEAFF.